This T cell receptor beta chain comes out of a study of T cell clones after liver transplantation (dated by TCRdb to between 2017 and 2020). At the level of the whole study: ITN030ST, the source of the samples, was a randomized trial that attempted immunosuppression withdrawal within 2 years of liver transplantation. Third party-reactive TCRbeta sequences were also identified from pre-transplant MLRs to serve as an antigen-independent comparator for donor-reactive sequences. Tolerance meant complete immunosuppression withdrawal for at least one year without liver enzymes rising beyond twice the upper limit of normal. Subjects received no induction therapy and standard immunosuppression until randomization at 12-24 months post-transplant. Blood samples were collected pre-transplant, pre-randomization before withdrawal, and post-randomization after either complete withdrawal or failed withdrawal. Of the eight recipients, a few were HCV-positive, while the remaining recipients had been transplanted for non-autoimmune, non-viral indications. Donor-reactive T cell clones were identified by TCRbeta sequencing after a pre-transplant mixed lymphocyte reaction and then tracked in post-transplant blood. The study cohort included 8 liver transplant recipients, of whom 3 were classified as tolerant and 5 as non-tolerant. Paper-wide results and their limitations: In two subjects, low numbers of available donor cells limited the measurable donor-reactive repertoire. The conclusions were considered preliminary, being limited by small, heterogeneous patient numbers and non-standardized post-transplant time points. In 5 of 8 subjects, circulating donor-reactive CD4 TCRbeta sequences decreased significantly after transplant, regardless of tolerance or HCV status. Without allograft tissue specimens, donor-reactive T cells may have migrated into the graft rather than being deleted. A greater decline was seen for donor-reactive sequences than for third party-reactive sequences, suggesting partial antigen-specific deletion unrelated to withdrawal success. Once repertoire turnover was taken into account, donor-reactive detection showed a significant reduction for CD4 in 7 of 8 subjects and for CD8 in 8 of 8.

Based on the germline V gene, the CDR1 and CDR2 sequences are SGHTA and FQGNSA. V is trimmed back by 4 bases and J by 0 bases, and the junction contains 4 bases that no gene match accounts for. Including the terminal cysteine and phenylalanine, the CDR3 comprises 16 residues. The sequence is cut down to CDR3 DNA, 48 bases in frame from base 1. Concerning this clone: No cognate antigen has been identified for it. It has no much larger one-base neighbor in the sample; base qualities were not kept.

Thawed unstimulated PBMCs were stained for CD3, CD4 and CD8 and FACS-sorted into CD3+CD4+ and CD3+CD8+ populations. Randomization to immunosuppression withdrawal applied to every one of the 8 studied subjects. Genomic DNA was isolated with the Qiagen DNeasy Blood and Tissue Kit. Frozen genomic DNA underwent high-throughput TCRbeta CDR3 sequencing by immunoSEQ, including PCR amplification, mapping, bias correction and internal controls. In the authors' own workflow: Only productive rearrangements were retained, and each unique TCRbeta sequence was defined by its CDR3 nucleotide sequence together with its V and J gene. Donor-reactive sequences required at least 5-fold expansion in CFSE-low cells versus unstimulated pre-transplant cells and at least 0.01% frequency. Per-subject minimum frequency thresholds, based on the lowest-template unstimulated sample, ensured at least 90% detection power. Jensen-Shannon divergence between the top 1000 TCRbeta sequences post- versus pre-transplant served as the measure of repertoire turnover. Two-sided Fisher's exact tests were used to test for changes in the detection of donor-reactive sequences. TCRdb mirrors the immuneACCESS table, restricted to in-frame sequences. Some clones are absent from its copies; in checked studies, under half trace to an unresolved V gene, and the reason for the others is unknown. The DNA was the basis for D and trimming; V, J and clone size are from that table. Present in this sample are some 10,000 clones, 71% of which were seen just once. The ten top clones hold about 23% of the sample.

This specimen consisted of CD4+ T cells from blood, obtained 30 to 34 months after liver transplant. Recombination joined TRBV7-2 with TRBJ2-1; TRBD2 lines up with 9 middle nucleotides. The sequence came from a human patient who received a liver transplant. Some T cells present after a transplant may be cells of the graft donor. The sequenced DNA: TGTGCCAGCAGCTCCCTTAGCGGGAGCTCCTACAATGAGCAGTTCTTC. Protein translation: CASSSLSGSSYNEQFF.